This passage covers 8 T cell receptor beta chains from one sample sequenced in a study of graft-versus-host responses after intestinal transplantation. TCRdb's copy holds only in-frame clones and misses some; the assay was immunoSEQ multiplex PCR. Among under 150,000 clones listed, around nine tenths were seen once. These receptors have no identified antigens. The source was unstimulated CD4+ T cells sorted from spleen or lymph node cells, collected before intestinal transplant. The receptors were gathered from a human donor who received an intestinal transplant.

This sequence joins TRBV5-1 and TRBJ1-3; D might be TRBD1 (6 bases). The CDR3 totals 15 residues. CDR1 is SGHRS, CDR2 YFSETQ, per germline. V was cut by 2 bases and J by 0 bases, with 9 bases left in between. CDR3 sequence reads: CASSLEGGSGNTIYF. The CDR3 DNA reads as TGCGCCAGCAGCTTAGAAGGGGGCTCTGGAAACACCATATATTTT.

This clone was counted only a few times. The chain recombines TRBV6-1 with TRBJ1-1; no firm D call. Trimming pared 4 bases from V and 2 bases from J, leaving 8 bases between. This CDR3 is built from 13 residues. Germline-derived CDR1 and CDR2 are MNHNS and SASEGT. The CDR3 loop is CASSVQTNTEAFF. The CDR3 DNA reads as TGTGCCAGCAGTGTACAAACAAACACTGAAGCTTTCTTT.

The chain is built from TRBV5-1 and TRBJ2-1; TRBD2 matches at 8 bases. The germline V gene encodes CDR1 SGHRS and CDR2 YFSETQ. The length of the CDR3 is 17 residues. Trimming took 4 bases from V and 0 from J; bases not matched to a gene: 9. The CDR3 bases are TGCGCCAGCAGCCCAAACCTCGGGGGGGCCTCCTACAATGAGCAGTTCTTC. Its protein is CASSPNLGGASYNEQFF.

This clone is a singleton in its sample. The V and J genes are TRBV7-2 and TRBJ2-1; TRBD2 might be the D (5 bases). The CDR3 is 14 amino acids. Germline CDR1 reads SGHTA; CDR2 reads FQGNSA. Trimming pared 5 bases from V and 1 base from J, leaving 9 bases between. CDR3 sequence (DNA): TGTGCCAGCAGCGTGAGAGGGTCCTACAATGAGCAGTTCTTC. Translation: CASSVRGSYNEQFF.

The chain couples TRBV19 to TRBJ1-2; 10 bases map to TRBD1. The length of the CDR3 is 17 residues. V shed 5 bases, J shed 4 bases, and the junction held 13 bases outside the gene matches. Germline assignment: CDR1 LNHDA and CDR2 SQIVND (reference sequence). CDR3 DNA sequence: TGTGCCAGTAGTGGGAGACAGGGGGCGAAGTCAACCTATGGCTACACCTTC. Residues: CASSGRQGAKSTYGYTF.

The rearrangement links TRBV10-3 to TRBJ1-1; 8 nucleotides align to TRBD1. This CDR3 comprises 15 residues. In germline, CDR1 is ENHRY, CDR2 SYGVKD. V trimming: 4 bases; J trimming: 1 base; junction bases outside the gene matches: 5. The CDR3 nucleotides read TGTGCCATCAGTGCAGGCGGGACAGGGAACACTGAAGCTTTCTTT. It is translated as CAISAGGTGNTEAFF.

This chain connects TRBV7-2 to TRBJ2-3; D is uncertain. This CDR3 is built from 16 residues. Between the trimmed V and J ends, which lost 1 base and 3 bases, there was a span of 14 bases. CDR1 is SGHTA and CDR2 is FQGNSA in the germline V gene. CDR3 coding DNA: TGTGCCAGCAGCTTAGGAGGCCTTATGGAGACAGATACGCAGTATTTT. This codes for CASSLGGLMETDTQYF.

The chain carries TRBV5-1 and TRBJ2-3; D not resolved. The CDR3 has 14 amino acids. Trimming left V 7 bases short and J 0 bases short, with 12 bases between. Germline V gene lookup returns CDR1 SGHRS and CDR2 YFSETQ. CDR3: CASFQGVSTDTQYF. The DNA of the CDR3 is TGCGCCAGCTTCCAAGGAGTCAGCACAGATACGCAGTATTTT.